This TCR beta chain was retrieved from a study of identifying expanded T cells in peripheral blood. The germline gives CDR1 SEHNR, CDR2 FQNEAQ (reference sequence). The CDR3 is 13 residues long. V dropped 5 bases and J dropped 2 bases, with 10 bases sitting between them. Profiled with immunoSEQ multiplex PCR; TCRdb holds only in-frame clones, not every one. The sample holds 120,000 or so clones, about 80% seen once. Broader study findings: Clone count variance between approximately two-week samples rose with total template count. Differentially abundant clones: around 1.2 between replicates, approximately 15 at 2 to 3 weeks, 18 to 20 at four.

On this clone itself: Its target is unknown.

The chain couples TRBV7-9 to TRBJ2-7, with D maybe TRBD2 (5 bases). This TCR derives from a person between 18 and 69 years old in good health. The sequencing sample was made of blood. The CDR3 region has the DNA TGTGCCAGCAGCGTCGGGGTTGCCTACGAGCAGTACTTC. Its translation is CASSVGVAYEQYF.